This T cell receptor beta chain was obtained from a study of blood T cells in healthy people across ages. Study-level background: Per two T cells, template switching captured roughly one barcoded beta molecule. Findings and caveats of the study: Age brought a roughly linear fall in TCR beta diversity measured per million T cells.

As regards this clonotype: Its matching antigen is unknown.

A second PCR, run for roughly 7 to 11 cycles, used a sample-barcoded 5' primer plus a J-beta primer mix. MiXCR, applied by TCRdb to the 5' RACE reads, yields one record per CDR3 protein. The table lists 700,000 to 850,000 distinct CDR3 sequences, 53% of them singletons, with around 41% in the top ten. Every donor provided roughly 10 milliliters of peripheral blood. This clonotype was sampled from a man at least 80 years old in good health. Material: blood.

The CDR3 loop is CSVARSPIRLSSYEQYF. The CDR3 nucleotides are TGCAGCGTAGCTCGGAGCCCTATCCGGTTGTCCTCCTACGAGCAGTACTTC. The genes are TRBV29-1 and TRBJ2-7; D gene unclear. Germline CDR1 is SQVTM and CDR2 is ANQGSEA. Trimming pared 6 bases from V and 0 bases from J, leaving 24 bases between. CDR3 size: 17 residues.